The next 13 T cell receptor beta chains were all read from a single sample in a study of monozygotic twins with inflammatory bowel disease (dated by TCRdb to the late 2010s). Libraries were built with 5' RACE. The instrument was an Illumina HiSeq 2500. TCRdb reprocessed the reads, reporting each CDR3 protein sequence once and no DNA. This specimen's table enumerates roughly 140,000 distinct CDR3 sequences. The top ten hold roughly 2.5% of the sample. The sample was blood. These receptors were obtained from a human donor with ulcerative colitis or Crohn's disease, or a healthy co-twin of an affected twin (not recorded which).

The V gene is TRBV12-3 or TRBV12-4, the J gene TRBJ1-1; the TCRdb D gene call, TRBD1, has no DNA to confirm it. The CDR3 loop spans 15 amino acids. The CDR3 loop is CASNPRTGQNTEAFF.

The CDR3: CASSLRLAGTVDTQYF. The J gene is TRBJ2-3, the V gene TRBV3-1; the D call from TCRdb, TRBD2, cannot be confirmed without DNA. The CDR3 is 16 amino acids. CDR1 and CDR2 from the germline V gene are LGHDT and YNNKEL (reference sequence).

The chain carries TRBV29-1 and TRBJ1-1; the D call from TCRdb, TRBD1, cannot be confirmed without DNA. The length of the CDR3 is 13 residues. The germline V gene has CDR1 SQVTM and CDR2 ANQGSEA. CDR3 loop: CSVEPPGWTEAFF.

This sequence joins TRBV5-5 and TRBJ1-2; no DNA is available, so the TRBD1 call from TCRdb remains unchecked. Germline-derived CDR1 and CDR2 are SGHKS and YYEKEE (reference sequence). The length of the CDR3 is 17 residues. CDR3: CASTRTAGTGGAMGYTF.

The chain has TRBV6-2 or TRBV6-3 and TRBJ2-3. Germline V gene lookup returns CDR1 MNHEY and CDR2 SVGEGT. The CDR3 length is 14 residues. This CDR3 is CASSYGFRTDTQYF.

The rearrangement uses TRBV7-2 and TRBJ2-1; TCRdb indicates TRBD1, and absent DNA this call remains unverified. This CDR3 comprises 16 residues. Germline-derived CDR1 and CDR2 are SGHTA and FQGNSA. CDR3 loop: CASSPGTSITANEQFF.

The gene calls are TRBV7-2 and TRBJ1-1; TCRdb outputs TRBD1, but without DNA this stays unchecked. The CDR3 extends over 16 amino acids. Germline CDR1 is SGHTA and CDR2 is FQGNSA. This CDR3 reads CASSLVWDTINTEAFF.

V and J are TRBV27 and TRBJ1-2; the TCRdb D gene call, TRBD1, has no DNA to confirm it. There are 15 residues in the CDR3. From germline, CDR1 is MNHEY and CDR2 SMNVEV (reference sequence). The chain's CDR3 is CASSPSRGGMDGYTF.

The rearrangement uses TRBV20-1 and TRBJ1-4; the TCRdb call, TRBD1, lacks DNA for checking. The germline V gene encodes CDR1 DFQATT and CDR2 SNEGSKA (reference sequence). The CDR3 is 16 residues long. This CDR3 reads CSARPSRGLANEKLFF.

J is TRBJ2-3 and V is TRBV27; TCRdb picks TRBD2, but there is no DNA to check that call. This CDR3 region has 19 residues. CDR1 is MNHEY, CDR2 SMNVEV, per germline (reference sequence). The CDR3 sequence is CASSLWASGGPGLTDTQYF.

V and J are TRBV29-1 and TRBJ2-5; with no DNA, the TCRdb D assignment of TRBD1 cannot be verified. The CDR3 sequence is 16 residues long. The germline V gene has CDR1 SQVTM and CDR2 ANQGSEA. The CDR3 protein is CSAFPAFSRLGETQYF.

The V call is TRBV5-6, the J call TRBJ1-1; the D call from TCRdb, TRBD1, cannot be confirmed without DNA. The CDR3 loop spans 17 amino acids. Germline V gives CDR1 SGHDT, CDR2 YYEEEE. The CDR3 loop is CASTGTDVPSAGTEAFF.

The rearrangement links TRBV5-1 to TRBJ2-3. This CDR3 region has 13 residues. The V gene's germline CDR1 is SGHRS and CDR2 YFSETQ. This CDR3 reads CASSLRRADTQYF.